The source of this TCR beta chain is a study of control samples from healthy donors and cancer patients. Generated by immunoSEQ multiplex PCR, the TCRdb table keeps only in-frame clones and is missing some. This sample has over 75,000 clones, with around four fifths found just once. Germline values: CDR1 SNHLY, CDR2 FYNNEI. The CDR3 consists of 15 residues. After removal of 6 bases from V and 3 bases from J, the junction contained 5 bases not matched to a gene. The clonotype originates from a man aged 25-40 years in good health. The sequencing sample was made of blood. This sequence joins TRBV2 and TRBJ1-5; 10 bases are shared with TRBD1. For the CDR3, the DNA is TGTGCCAGCAGCCTAGGGACAGGGGCCAATCAGCCCCAGCATTTT. It translates to CASSLGTGANQPQHF.